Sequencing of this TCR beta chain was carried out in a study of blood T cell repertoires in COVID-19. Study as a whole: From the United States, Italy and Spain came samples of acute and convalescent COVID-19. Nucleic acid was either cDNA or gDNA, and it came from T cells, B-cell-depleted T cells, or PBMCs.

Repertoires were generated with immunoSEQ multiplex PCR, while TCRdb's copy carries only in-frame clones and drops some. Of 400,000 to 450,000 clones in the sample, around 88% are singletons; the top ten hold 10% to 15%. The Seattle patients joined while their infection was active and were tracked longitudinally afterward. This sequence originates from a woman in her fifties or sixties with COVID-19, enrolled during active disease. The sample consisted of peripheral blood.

The CDR3 DNA follows: TGTGCCAGCACCCGGACAGGGAATCAGCCCCAGCATTTT. It codes for CASTRTGNQPQHF. The chain has TRBV6-5 and TRBJ1-5; TRBD1 aligns across 8 bases. V was pared by 7 bases and J by 4 bases, with 3 bases of the junction left unmatched. The germline CDR1 and CDR2 sequences are MNHEY and SVGAGI. This CDR3 comprises 13 residues.